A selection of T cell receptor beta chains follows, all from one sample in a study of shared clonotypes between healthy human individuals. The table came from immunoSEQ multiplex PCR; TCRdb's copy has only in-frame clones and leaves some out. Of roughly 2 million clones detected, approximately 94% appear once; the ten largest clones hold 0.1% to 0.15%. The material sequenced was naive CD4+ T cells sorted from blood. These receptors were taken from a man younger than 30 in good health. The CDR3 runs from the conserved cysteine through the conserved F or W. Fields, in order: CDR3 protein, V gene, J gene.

CASSPTRGVYEQYF,TRBV28,TRBJ2-7
CAWREGPHPRSNQPQHF,TRBV30,TRBJ1-5
CSVKEQGARTEAFF,TRBV29-1,TRBJ1-1
CASIHRGRSGELFF,TRBV7-2,TRBJ2-2
CASSSTGGSSGNTIYF,TRBV25-1,TRBJ1-3
CASSLRLAGRTGELFF,TRBV4-2,TRBJ2-2
CASGREPYNEQFF,TRBV2,TRBJ2-1
CASSFRGRGMAVHF,TRBV11-2,TRBJ1-6
CASRRTSGRVEQFF,TRBV6-5,TRBJ2-1
CASSLIGQKAFF,TRBV5-4,TRBJ1-1
CASSWDGNNEKLFF,TRBV28,TRBJ1-4
CAWRPLDAGELFF,TRBV30,TRBJ2-2
CASSLRPEAPQHF,TRBV7-8,TRBJ1-5
CASSQHGLPSDEQYF,TRBV4-1,TRBJ2-7
CASSPPGQGDRPQHF,TRBV18,TRBJ1-5
CASSPRLGSGANVLTF,TRBV27,TRBJ2-6
CASSPIRGWYGYTF,TRBV19,TRBJ1-2
CASSTGRRDPYNEQFF,TRBV5-1,TRBJ2-1
CASSPGIGGGQPQHF,TRBV18,TRBJ1-5
CASSVRDRANTEAFF,TRBV7-2,TRBJ1-1
CASSPPEVFYGYTF,TRBV18,TRBJ1-2
CASSLSGGGAGYTF,TRBV7-9,TRBJ1-2